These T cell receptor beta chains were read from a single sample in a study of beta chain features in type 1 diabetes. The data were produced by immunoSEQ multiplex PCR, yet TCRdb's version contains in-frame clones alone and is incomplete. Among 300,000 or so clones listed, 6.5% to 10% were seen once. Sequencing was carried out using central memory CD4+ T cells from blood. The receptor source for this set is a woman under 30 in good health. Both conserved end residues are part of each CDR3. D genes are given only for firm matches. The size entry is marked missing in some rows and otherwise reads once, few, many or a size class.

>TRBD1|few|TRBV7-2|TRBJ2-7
CASSLGPRRQGGMAYEQYF
TGTGCCAGCAGCTTAGGCCCTCGTCGACAGGGGGGAATGGCCTACGAGCAGTACTTC
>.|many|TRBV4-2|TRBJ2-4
CASSQEALAKNIQYF
TGTGCCAGCAGCCAAGAAGCATTAGCCAAAAACATTCAGTACTTC
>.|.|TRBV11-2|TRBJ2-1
CASSSGLHNEQFF
TGTGCCAGCAGCTCCGGACTACACAATGAGCAGTTCTTC
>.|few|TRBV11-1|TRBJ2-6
CASSGQEANVLTF
TGTGCCAGCAGCGGTCAGGAGGCCAACGTCCTGACTTTC
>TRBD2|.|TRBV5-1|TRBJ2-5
CASMGTSGSQETQYF
TGCGCCAGCATGGGGACTAGCGGGAGTCAAGAGACCCAGTACTTC
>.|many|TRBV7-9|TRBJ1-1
CASTLEANTEAFF
TGTGCCAGCACCCTGGAGGCGAACACTGAAGCTTTCTTT
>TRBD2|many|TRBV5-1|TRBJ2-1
CASSISWTSGGNEQFF
TGCGCCAGCAGTATCTCCTGGACTAGCGGGGGTAATGAGCAGTTCTTC
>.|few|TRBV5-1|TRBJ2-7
CASSWDPRGLVEAYEQYF
TGCGCCAGCAGCTGGGACCCGCGAGGACTGGTAGAAGCCTACGAGCAGTACTTC
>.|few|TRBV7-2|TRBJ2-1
CASTNQGSSGEQFF
TGTGCCAGCACAAATCAGGGAAGCAGTGGTGAGCAGTTCTTC
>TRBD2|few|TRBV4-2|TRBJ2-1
CASSPQAGVSYNEQFF
TGTGCCAGCAGCCCCCAAGCGGGAGTCTCCTACAATGAGCAGTTCTTC
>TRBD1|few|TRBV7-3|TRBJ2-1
CASGTGDYNEQFF
TGTGCCAGCGGGACAGGAGACTACAATGAGCAGTTCTTC
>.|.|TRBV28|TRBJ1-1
CASSLLRGSAAMNTEAFF
TGTGCCAGCAGTTTATTACGGGGTTCAGCGGCCATGAACACTGAAGCTTTCTTT
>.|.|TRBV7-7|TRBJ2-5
CASSLGGTPIETQYF
TGTGCTAGCAGCTTAGGGGGAACCCCCATAGAGACCCAGTACTTC
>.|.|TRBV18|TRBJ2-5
CASSRDLQETQYF
TGTGCCAGCTCACGGGACTTGCAAGAGACCCAGTACTTC
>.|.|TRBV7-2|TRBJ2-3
CASSLAARDTQYF
TGTGCCAGCAGCCTGGCCGCGAGGGATACGCAGTATTTT
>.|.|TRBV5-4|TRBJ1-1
CASSLSVDGTEAFF
TGTGCCAGCAGCTTGTCGGTGGATGGCACTGAAGCTTTCTTT
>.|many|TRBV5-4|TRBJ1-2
CASSPPGHYGYTF
TGTGCCAGCAGCCCGCCAGGGCACTATGGCTACACCTTC
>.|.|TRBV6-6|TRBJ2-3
CASSQPSGGTDTQYF
TGTGCCAGCAGCCAACCCTCAGGGGGCACAGATACGCAGTATTTT
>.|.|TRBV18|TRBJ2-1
CASSPPRGAGGSYNEQFF
TGTGCCAGCTCACCACCGCGGGGGGCAGGGGGCTCCTACAATGAGCAGTTCTTC
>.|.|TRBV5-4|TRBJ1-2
CASRAHPDPNYGYTF
TGTGCCAGCAGAGCTCATCCGGACCCCAACTATGGCTACACCTTC
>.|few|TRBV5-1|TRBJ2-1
CASRTAPTRGEQFF
TGCGCCAGCAGAACTGCCCCTACTCGGGGTGAGCAGTTCTTC
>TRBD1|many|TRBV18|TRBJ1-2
CASSPWTGNYGYTF
TGTGCCAGCTCACCCTGGACAGGGAACTATGGCTACACCTTC
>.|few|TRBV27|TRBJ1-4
CASSLSKGIGFF
TGTGCCAGCAGTTTATCGAAGGGGATAGGGTTTTTT
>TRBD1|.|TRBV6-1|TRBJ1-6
CASSEATGGMNSPLHF
TGTGCCAGCAGTGAAGCGACAGGGGGAATGAATTCACCCCTCCACTTT
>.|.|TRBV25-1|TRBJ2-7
CASSESGSYEQYF
TGTGCCAGCAGTGAATCGGGCAGCTACGAGCAGTACTTC